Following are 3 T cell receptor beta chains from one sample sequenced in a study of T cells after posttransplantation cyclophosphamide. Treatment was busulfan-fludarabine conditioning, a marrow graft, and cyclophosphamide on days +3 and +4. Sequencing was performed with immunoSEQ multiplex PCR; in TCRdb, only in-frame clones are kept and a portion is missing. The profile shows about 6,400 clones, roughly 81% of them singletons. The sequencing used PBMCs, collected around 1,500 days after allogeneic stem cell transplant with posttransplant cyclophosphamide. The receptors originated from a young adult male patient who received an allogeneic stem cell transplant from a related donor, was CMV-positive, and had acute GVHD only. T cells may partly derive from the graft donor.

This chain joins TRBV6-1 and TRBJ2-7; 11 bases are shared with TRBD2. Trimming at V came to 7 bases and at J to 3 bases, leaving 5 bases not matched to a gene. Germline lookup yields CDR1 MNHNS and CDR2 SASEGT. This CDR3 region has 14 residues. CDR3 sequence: CASITTSGDYEQYF. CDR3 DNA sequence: TGTGCCAGCATCACGACTAGCGGGGACTACGAGCAGTACTTC.

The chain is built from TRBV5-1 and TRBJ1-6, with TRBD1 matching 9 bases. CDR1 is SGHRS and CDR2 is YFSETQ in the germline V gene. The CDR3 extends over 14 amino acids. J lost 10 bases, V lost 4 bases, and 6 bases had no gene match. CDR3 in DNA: TGCGCCAGCAGCCTTAGACAGGGGGGGTCACCCCTCCACTTT. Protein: CASSLRQGGSPLHF. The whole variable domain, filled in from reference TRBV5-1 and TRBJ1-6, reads KAGVTQTPRYLIKTRGQQVTLSCSPISGHRSVSWYQQTPGQGLQFLFEYFSETQRNKGNFPGRFSGRQFSNSRSEMNVSTLELGDSALYLCASSLRQGGSPLHFGNGTRLTVT.

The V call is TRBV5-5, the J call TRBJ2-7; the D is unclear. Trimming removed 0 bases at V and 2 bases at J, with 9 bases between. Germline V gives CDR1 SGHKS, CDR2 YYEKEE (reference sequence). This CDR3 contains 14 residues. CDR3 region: CASSLAAIAYEQYF. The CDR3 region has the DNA TGTGCCAGCAGCTTGGCTGCCATAGCCTACGAGCAGTACTTC.